This T cell receptor beta chain was identified in a study of cytomegalovirus exposure and HLA in healthy donors. Looking at the study overall: The approximately 120 million unique TCR beta sequences, from around 200 million T cells, were found by an earlier analysis. Points from the study as a whole: Sequencing had likely introduced a cluster of highly shared sequence variants as an artifact.

The PCR used 60 Vbeta and 13 Jbeta primers. The assay was immunoSEQ multiplex PCR, and TCRdb's table has in-frame clones only and misses some. The table lists more than 90,000 clones, around 77% of them singletons, with under 0.75% in the top ten. About this clone itself: The antigen is unknown.

The junction had 7 bases not matched to a gene; V was cut back by 9 bases and J by 4 bases. CDR1 and CDR2 (germline): MNHEY, SMNVEV (reference sequence). The CDR3 runs to 14 residues. V and J are TRBV27 and TRBJ2-2; 8 bases agree with TRBD1. This TCR derives from a man younger than 40 in good health and CMV-seronegative. Sequences were obtained from PBMCs. The CDR3 protein is CASRTGGGTGELFF. For the CDR3, the DNA is TGTGCCAGTAGAACAGGGGGAGGCACCGGGGAGCTGTTTTTT.